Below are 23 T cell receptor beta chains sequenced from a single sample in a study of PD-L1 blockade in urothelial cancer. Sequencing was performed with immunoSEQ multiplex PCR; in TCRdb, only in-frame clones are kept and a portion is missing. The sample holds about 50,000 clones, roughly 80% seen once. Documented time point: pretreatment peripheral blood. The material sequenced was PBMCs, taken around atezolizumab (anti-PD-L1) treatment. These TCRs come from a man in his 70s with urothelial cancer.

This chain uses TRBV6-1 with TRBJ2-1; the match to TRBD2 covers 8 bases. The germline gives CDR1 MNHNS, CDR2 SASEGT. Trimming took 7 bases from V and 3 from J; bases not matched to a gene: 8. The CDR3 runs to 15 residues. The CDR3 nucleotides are TGTGCCAGCACGGGGGGGGGCGGAAACTACAATGAGCAGTTCTTC. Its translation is CASTGGGGNYNEQFF.

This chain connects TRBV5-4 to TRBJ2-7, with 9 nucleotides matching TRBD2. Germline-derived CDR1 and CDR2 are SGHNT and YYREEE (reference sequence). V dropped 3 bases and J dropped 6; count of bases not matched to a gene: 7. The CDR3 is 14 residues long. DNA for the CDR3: TGTGCCAGCAGCTACTGGACTAGCGCTGGCGAGCAGTACTTC. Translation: CASSYWTSAGEQYF.

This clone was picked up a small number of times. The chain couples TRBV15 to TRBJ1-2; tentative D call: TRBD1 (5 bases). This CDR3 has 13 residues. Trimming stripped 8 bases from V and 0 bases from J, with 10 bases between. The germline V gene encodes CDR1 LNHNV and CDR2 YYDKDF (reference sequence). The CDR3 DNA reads TGTGCCACCGGCGGGGGGACTAACTATGGCTACACCTTC. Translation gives CATGGGTNYGYTF.

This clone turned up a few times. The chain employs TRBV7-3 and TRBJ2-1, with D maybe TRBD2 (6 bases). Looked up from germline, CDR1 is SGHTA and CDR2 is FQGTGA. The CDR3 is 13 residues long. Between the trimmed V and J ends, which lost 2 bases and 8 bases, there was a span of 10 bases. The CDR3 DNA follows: TGTGCCAGCAGCTTAGGGCGCGGGGATGAGCAGTTCTTC. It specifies CASSLGRGDEQFF.

In DNA, the CDR3 is TGCAGCGTTGAGACTAGCGGGAGGGCGACAGATACGCAGTATTTT. Residues: CSVETSGRATDTQYF. This chain links TRBV29-1 with TRBJ2-3, with 14 bases fitting TRBD2. CDR1 and CDR2 from the germline V gene are SQVTM and ANQGSEA. The CDR3 covers 15 residues. V was clipped by 3 bases and J by 3 bases; unmatched bases: 2.

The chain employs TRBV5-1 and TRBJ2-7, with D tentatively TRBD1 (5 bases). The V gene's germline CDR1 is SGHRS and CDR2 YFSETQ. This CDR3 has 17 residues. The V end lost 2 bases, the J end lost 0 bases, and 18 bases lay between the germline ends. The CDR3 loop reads CASSLGPTIGHSYEQYF. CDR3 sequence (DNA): TGCGCCAGCAGCTTAGGACCAACGATCGGACACTCCTACGAGCAGTACTTC.

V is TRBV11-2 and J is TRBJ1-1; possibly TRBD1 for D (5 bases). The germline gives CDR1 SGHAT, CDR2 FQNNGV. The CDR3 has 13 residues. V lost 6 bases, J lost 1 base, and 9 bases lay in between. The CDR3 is CASRLTGNTEAFF. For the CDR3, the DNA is TGTGCCAGCAGACTTACAGGGAACACTGAAGCTTTCTTT.

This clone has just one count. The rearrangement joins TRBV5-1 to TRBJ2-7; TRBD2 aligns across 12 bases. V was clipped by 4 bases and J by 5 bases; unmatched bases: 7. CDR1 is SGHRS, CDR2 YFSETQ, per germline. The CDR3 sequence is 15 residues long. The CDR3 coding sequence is TGCGCCAGCAGCCGGGGGGCTAGCGGGAGGGACGAGCAGTACTTC. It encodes CASSRGASGRDEQYF.

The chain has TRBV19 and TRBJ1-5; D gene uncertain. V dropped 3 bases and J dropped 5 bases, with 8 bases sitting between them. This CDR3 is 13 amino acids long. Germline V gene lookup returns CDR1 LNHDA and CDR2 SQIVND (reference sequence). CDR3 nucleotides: TGTGCCAGTAGTATCAGGCGGGATCAGCCCCAGCATTTT. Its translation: CASSIRRDQPQHF. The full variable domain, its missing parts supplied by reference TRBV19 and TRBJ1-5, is DGGITQSPKYLFRKEGQNVTLSCEQNLNHDAMYWYRQDPGQGLRLIYYSQIVNDFQKGDIAEGYSVSREKKESFPLTVTSAQKNPTAFYLCASSIRRDQPQHFGDGTRLSIL.

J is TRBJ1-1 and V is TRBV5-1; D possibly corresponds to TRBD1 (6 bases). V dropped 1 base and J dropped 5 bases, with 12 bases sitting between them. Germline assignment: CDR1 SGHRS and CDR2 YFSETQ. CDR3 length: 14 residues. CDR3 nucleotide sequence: TGCGCCAGCAGCTTGACAGGGTGGGATACTGAAGCTTTCTTT. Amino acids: CASSLTGWDTEAFF.

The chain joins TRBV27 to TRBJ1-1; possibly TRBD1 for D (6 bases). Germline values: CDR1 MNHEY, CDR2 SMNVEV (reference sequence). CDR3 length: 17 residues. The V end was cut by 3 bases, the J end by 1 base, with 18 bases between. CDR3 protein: CASSFLAGALGNTEAFF. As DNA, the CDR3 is TGTGCCAGCAGTTTCCTCGCAGGGGCGCTCGGGAACACTGAAGCTTTCTTT.

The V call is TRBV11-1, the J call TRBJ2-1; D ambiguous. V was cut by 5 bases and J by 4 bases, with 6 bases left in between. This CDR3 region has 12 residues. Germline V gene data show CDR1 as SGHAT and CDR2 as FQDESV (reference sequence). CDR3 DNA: TGTGCCAGCAGCGCTACTTACAATGAGCAGTTCTTC. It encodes CASSATYNEQFF.

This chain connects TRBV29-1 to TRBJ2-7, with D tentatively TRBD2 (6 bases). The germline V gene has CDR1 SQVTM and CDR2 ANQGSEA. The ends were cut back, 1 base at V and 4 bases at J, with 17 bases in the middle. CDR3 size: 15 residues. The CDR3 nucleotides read TGCAGCGTTGAAGTAAAGGGTTCGGGAGAATACGAGCAGTACTTC. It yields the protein CSVEVKGSGEYEQYF.

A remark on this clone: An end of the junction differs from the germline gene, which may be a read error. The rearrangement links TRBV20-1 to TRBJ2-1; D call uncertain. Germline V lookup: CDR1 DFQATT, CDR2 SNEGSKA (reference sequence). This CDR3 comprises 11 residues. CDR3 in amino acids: CSAPSFNEQFF. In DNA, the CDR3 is TGCAGTGCCCCCTCCTTCAATGAGCAGTTCTTC.

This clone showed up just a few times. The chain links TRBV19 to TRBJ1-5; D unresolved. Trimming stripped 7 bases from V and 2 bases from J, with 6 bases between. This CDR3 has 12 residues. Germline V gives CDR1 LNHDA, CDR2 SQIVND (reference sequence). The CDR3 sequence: CASMQGNQPQHF. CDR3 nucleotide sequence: TGTGCCAGTATGCAGGGCAATCAGCCCCAGCATTTT.

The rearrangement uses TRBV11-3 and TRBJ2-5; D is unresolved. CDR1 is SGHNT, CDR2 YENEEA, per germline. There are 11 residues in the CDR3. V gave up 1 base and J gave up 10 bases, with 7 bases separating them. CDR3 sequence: CASSLGPGQYF. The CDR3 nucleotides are TGTGCCAGCAGCTTAGGGCCGGGCCAGTACTTC.

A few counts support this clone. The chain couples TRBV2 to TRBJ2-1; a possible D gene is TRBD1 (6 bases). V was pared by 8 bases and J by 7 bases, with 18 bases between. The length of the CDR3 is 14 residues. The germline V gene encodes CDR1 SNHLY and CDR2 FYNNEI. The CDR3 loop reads CASEIRRGGNEQFF. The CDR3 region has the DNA TGTGCCAGCGAAATCCGCAGGGGTGGGAATGAGCAGTTCTTC.

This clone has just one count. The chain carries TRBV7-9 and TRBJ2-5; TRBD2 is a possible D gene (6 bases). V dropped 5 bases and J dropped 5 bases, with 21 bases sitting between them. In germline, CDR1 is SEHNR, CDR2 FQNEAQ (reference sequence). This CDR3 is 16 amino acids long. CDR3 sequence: CASSTSDAWGRETQYF. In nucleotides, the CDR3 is TGTGCCAGCAGCACCTCAGACGCCTGGGGGAGGGAGACCCAGTACTTC. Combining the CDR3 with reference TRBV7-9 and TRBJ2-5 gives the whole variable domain DTGVSQNPRHKITKRGQNVTFRCDPISEHNRLYWYRQTLGQGPEFLTYFQNEAQLEKSRLLSDRFSAERPKGSFSTLEIQRTEQGDSAMYLCASSTSDAWGRETQYFGPGTRLLVL.

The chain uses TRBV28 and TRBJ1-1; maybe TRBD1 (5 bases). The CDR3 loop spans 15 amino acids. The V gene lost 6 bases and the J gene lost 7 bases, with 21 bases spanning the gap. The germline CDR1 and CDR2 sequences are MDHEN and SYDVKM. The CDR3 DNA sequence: TGTGCCAGCAGCTTGGGCAGGGCGATGGTGAGTGAAGCTTTCTTT. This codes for CASSLGRAMVSEAFF. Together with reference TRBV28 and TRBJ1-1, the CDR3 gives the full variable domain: DVKVTQSSRYLVKRTGEKVFLECVQDMDHENMFWYRQDPGLGLRLIYFSYDVKMKEKGDIPEGYSVSREKKERFSLILESASTNQTSMYLCASSLGRAMVSEAFFGQGTRLTVV.

In DNA, the CDR3 is TGCGCCAGCAGCTTGGGCTCAGCGTACACTGAAGCTTTCTTT. Its protein product is CASSLGSAYTEAFF. This chain joins TRBV5-1 and TRBJ1-1; the D is unclear. Germline V CDR1 and CDR2: SGHRS, YFSETQ. V lost 0 bases, J lost 3 bases, and 9 bases lay in between. The CDR3 totals 14 residues.

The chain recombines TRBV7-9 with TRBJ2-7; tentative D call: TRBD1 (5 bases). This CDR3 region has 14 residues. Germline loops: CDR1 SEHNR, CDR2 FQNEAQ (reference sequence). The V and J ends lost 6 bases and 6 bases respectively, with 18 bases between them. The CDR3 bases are TGTGCCAGCAGGCTAGGGGCGACAGCTGGCGAGCAGTACTTC. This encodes CASRLGATAGEQYF.

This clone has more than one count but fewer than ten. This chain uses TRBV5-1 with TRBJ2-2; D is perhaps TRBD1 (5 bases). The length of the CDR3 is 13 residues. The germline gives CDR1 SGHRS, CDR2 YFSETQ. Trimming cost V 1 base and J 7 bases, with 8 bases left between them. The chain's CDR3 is CASSLQGNGELFF. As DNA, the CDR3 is TGCGCCAGCAGCTTGCAGGGTAACGGGGAGCTGTTTTTT.

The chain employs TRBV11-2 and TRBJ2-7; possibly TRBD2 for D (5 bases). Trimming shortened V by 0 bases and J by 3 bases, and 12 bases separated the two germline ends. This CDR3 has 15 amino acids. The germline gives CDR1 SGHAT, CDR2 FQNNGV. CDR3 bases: TGTGCCAGCAGCTTAGATCGGGCGGGTATCTACGAGCAGTACTTC. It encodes CASSLDRAGIYEQYF.